One sample yielded the 11 T cell receptor beta chains listed below, sequenced in a study of blood T cell repertoires in COVID-19. Profiled with immunoSEQ multiplex PCR; TCRdb holds only in-frame clones, not every one. Of about 400,000 clones listed, 86% were seen once; the top ten hold around 7.4%. Sequencing input: peripheral blood. Receptor source: an older woman with COVID-19, enrolled during active disease.

V and J are TRBV29-1 and TRBJ2-4; 7 bases map to TRBD1. Germline V CDR1 and CDR2: SQVTM, ANQGSEA. V shed 3 bases, J shed 8 bases, and the junction held 7 bases outside the gene matches. The CDR3 consists of 13 residues. CDR3 region: CSVEPAGGDIQYF. CDR3 DNA: TGCAGCGTTGAGCCGGCAGGGGGAGACATTCAGTACTTC.

The chain employs TRBV12-3 or TRBV12-4 and TRBJ1-6, with D perhaps TRBD1 (5 bases). The CDR3 is 13 residues long. Trimming took off 1 base at V and 9 bases at J, with 7 bases between the two ends. CDR3 nucleotide sequence: TGTGCCAGCAGTTTAGGGGGGGGTTCACCCCTCCACTTT. Translating gives CASSLGGGSPLHF.

This chain uses TRBV9 with TRBJ2-3, with a weak D call TRBD2 (6 bases). Trimming left V 0 bases short and J 4 bases short, with 12 bases between. The CDR3 consists of 15 residues. Per germline, CDR1 SGDLS and CDR2 YYNGEE. CDR3 sequence: CASSVESGRSDTQYF. As DNA, the CDR3 is TGTGCCAGCAGCGTAGAGTCAGGGAGGTCAGATACGCAGTATTTT. The whole variable domain, remainder taken from reference TRBV9 and TRBJ2-3, is DSGVTQTPKHLITATGQRVTLRCSPRSGDLSVYWYQQSLDQGLQFLIQYYNGEERAKGNILERFSAQQFPDLHSELNLSSLELGDSALYFCASSVESGRSDTQYFGPGTRLTVL.

The CDR3 reads CASSSRRGHGYTF. The CDR3 coding sequence is TGTGCCAGCAGCAGCAGGAGGGGACATGGCTACACCTTC. This chain links TRBV21-1 with TRBJ1-2. TRBV21-1 is a pseudogene locus. This CDR3 is built from 13 residues.

This clone was observed at least ten times. The chain joins TRBV7-3 to TRBJ2-3, with 10 bases matching TRBD2. V was clipped by 5 bases and J by 2 bases; unmatched bases: 4. This CDR3 has 15 amino acids. Germline V gene sequence: CDR1 SGHTA, CDR2 FQGTGA. The CDR3 protein is CASSLAGDYTDTQYF. For the CDR3, the DNA is TGTGCCAGCAGCCTAGCGGGGGACTACACAGATACGCAGTATTTT.

The count of this clone is one. V gene TRBV5-4 combines with J gene TRBJ1-2, with D tentatively TRBD1 (6 bases). V lost 2 bases to trimming and J lost 1 base, with 12 bases between them. CDR3 size: 15 residues. Germline V CDR1 and CDR2: SGHNT, YYREEE (reference sequence). CDR3 nucleotide sequence: TGTGCCAGCAGCTTCCCGGACAGACGTAACTATGGCTACACCTTC. Translating gives CASSFPDRRNYGYTF.

The gene calls are TRBV19 and TRBJ2-2; D possibly corresponds to TRBD1 (6 bases). With 3 bases removed from V and 5 bases from J, the gap between germline ends came to 16 bases. The CDR3 covers 16 residues. Germline V gives CDR1 LNHDA, CDR2 SQIVND (reference sequence). In nucleotides, the CDR3 is TGTGCCAGTAGTATGTGGGGGCGCGGTGAAACCGGGGAGCTGTTTTTT. The encoded protein is CASSMWGRGETGELFF.

This sequence joins TRBV27 and TRBJ2-3; D remains unclear. Trimming took off 3 bases at V and 2 bases at J, with 6 bases between the two ends. Germline V gene lookup returns CDR1 MNHEY and CDR2 SMNVEV (reference sequence). This CDR3 has 13 residues. For the CDR3, the DNA is TGTGCCAGCAGTTTCAAAGCCACAGATACGCAGTATTTT. It encodes CASSFKATDTQYF.

The gene calls are TRBV24-1 and TRBJ2-1; 12 bases are shared with TRBD2. CDR1 and CDR2 (germline): KGHDR, SFDVKD. V gave up 4 bases and J gave up 7 bases; unmatched junction bases: 10. CDR3 length: 17 amino acids. CDR3 DNA: TGTGCCACCAGTGACAACACTCTAGCGGGGGGGAGGAATGAGCAGTTCTTC. Its translation is CATSDNTLAGGRNEQFF.

V is TRBV9 and J is TRBJ2-7; D unresolved. Germline CDR1 is SGDLS and CDR2 is YYNGEE. The CDR3 has 16 amino acids. With 3 bases removed from V and 2 bases from J, the gap between germline ends came to 18 bases. For the CDR3, the DNA is TGTGCCAGCAGCGCAAGCCCCCGAAGCCCAACCTACGAGCAGTACTTC. Protein: CASSASPRSPTYEQYF.

This clone was recorded a few times. The genes are TRBV2 and TRBJ2-5; 10 nucleotides match TRBD2. The ends lost 4 bases at V and 2 bases at J; junction bases unmatched: 4. Germline CDR1 and CDR2: SNHLY and FYNNEI. This CDR3 contains 15 residues. Here the CDR3 reads CASSGSGGRQETQYF. The CDR3 DNA follows: TGTGCCAGCAGTGGTAGCGGGGGGAGACAAGAGACCCAGTACTTC.